In this sample, the clone carrying this T cell receptor beta chain is medium-sized. Antigen unknown. Trimming pared 7 bases from V and 8 bases from J, leaving 17 bases between. The CDR3 sequence is 13 residues long. The TRBV12-4/TRBJ1-2 clonotypes were amplified using barcode primers with ligated adaptors. One entry per CDR3 protein, called by TCRdb with MiXCR from the multiplex PCR reads. Of about 500 distinct CDR3 sequences listed, 6% to 8% are singletons. Tregs were sorted as CD4+CD25+CD127-/low cells. Study conclusions and caveats: In terms of TCR gene usage, tumor memory CD4+ T cells clustered together with blood and lymph node memory CD4+ cells, as well as with lymph node naive CD4+ cells. Around 13% of tumor Treg sequences matched naive CD4+ cells. Tumor Tregs overlapped most with tumor, then blood, naive CD4+ cells.

The source material was tumor-infiltrating Tregs sorted from the breast tumor. This chain uses TRBV12-3 or TRBV12-4 with TRBJ1-2, with D perhaps TRBD1 (5 bases). This TCR was recovered from a female donor with breast cancer. The CDR3 reads CASTLTVSGGYTF. The CDR3 DNA sequence: TGTGCCAGCACTCTGACAGTATCCGGCGGCTACACCTTC.